This is a list of T cell receptor beta chains from one sample in a study of Ad26.COV2.S vaccination and SARS-CoV-2 variants. Sequencing was performed with immunoSEQ multiplex PCR; in TCRdb, only in-frame clones are kept and a portion is missing. The table lists more than 300,000 clones, about 86% of them singletons. The input for sequencing was peripheral blood, taken in a trial of Ad26.COV2.S vaccine versus placebo. Receptors were obtained from a person between 18 and 65 years old who received the Ad26.COV2.S COVID-19 vaccine or a placebo. The CDR3 runs from the conserved cysteine through the conserved F or W. A D gene is named only where the DNA matches it firmly. Only part of the rows carry a size: once, few, many, or a class if the clone is expanded.

V	size	D	J	CDR3	DNA
TRBV4-1	-	-	TRBJ1-2	CASSQDNGGLNYGYTF	TGCGCCAGCAGCCAAGATAACGGGGGGCTGAACTATGGCTACACCTTC
TRBV6-2/TRBV6-3	-	-	TRBJ1-5	CASSYLRGGDQPQHF	TGTGCCAGCAGTTACTTGAGGGGGGGCGATCAGCCCCAGCATTTT
TRBV7-2	-	TRBD1	TRBJ1-4	CASSYYNRGRNEKLFF	TGTGCCAGCAGCTACTACAACAGGGGGCGTAATGAAAAACTGTTTTTT
TRBV3-1/TRBV3-2	-	TRBD1	TRBJ1-3	CASSRRWHRGTGNTIYF	TGTGCCAGCAGCCGGCGCTGGCACAGGGGGACTGGAAACACCATATATTTT
TRBV11-2	few	-	TRBJ1-1	CASSLMAHMNTEAFF	TGTGCCAGCAGCTTAATGGCACATATGAACACTGAAGCTTTCTTT
TRBV5-6	-	TRBD1	TRBJ1-2	CASSLSQGTNYGYTF	TGTGCCAGCAGCCTATCACAGGGGACGAACTATGGCTACACCTTC
TRBV7-2	-	-	TRBJ2-2	CASIAVNTGELFF	TGTGCCAGTATAGCGGTGAACACCGGGGAGCTGTTTTTT
TRBV5-1	-	-	TRBJ2-3	CASSLTPGLPTDTQYF	TGCGCCAGCAGCTTGACCCCGGGACTCCCGACGGATACGCAGTATTTT
TRBV10-1	-	TRBD2	TRBJ2-2	CASSESMIGGATGELFF	TGCGCCAGCAGTGAGTCGATGATCGGGGGGGCAACCGGGGAGCTGTTTTTT
TRBV10-3	-	-	TRBJ1-3	CAGGRSSGNTIYF	TGTGCCGGCGGCAGGAGCTCTGGAAACACCATATATTTT
TRBV19	-	TRBD1	TRBJ2-7	CASSGGQGSYEQYF	TGTGCCAGTAGTGGGGGACAGGGAAGCTACGAGCAGTACTTC
TRBV3-1/TRBV3-2	-	TRBD1	TRBJ2-2	CASSRGTVGELFF	TGTGCCAGCAGCCGTGGGACAGTCGGGGAGCTGTTTTTT
TRBV10-3	-	-	TRBJ2-7	CAISASDGRLDEQYF	TGTGCCATCAGTGCCTCGGACGGCAGGCTCGACGAGCAGTACTTC
TRBV5-5	-	TRBD1	TRBJ1-2	CASSSQGQADGYTF	TGTGCCAGCAGCTCCCAGGGACAGGCGGATGGCTACACCTTC
TRBV9	-	-	TRBJ1-5	CASSVAGVNQPQHF	TGTGCCAGCAGCGTAGCAGGGGTAAATCAGCCCCAGCATTTT
TRBV10-3	-	-	TRBJ2-6	CAISGGAGDGANVLTF	TGTGCCATCAGTGGGGGTGCAGGGGATGGGGCCAACGTCCTGACTTTC
TRBV2	-	-	TRBJ1-5	CASREGNQPQHF	TGTGCCAGCAGGGAGGGCAATCAGCCCCAGCATTTT
TRBV2	-	TRBD1	TRBJ1-4	CASSGIGTGQGKLFF	TGTGCCAGCAGTGGCATCGGGACGGGACAGGGGAAACTGTTTTTT
TRBV5-4	-	-	TRBJ1-1	CASSPRWGDGSTEAFF	TGTGCCAGCAGCCCCCGATGGGGTGACGGTAGCACTGAAGCTTTCTTT
TRBV6-6	few	-	TRBJ1-5	CASAPTGTSNQPQHF	TGTGCCAGCGCTCCAACAGGGACAAGCAATCAGCCCCAGCATTTT
TRBV13	-	-	TRBJ2-5	CASSLMGVQEETQYF	TGTGCCAGCAGCTTAATGGGGGTACAGGAAGAGACCCAGTACTTC
TRBV9	-	-	TRBJ2-3	CASRRAGANTDTQYF	TGTGCCAGCCGCCGGGCGGGGGCGAACACAGATACGCAGTATTTT
TRBV7-9	-	TRBD1	TRBJ2-1	CASSPNPRTGAGSEQFF	TGTGCCAGCAGCCCGAATCCCCGGACAGGTGCTGGCAGTGAGCAGTTCTTC
TRBV12-5	-	-	TRBJ1-1	CASGLETSSGGNTEAFF	TGTGCTAGTGGTTTGGAAACGTCCTCGGGGGGGAACACTGAAGCTTTCTTT
TRBV19	-	-	TRBJ1-1	CASSTLGTLTEAFF	TGTGCCAGTAGTACCCTCGGGACTCTTACTGAAGCTTTCTTT
TRBV25-1	once	-	TRBJ1-3	CASSAPLGAPNTIYF	TGTGCCAGCAGTGCCCCCCTGGGGGCCCCGAACACCATATATTTT
TRBV5-1	-	-	TRBJ2-1	CASSLSRASYNEQFF	TGCGCCAGCAGCTTATCGAGGGCCTCCTACAATGAGCAGTTCTTC
TRBV10-3	few	-	TRBJ2-2	CAIRAELGSPGELFF	TGTGCCATCAGGGCCGAGCTAGGTTCCCCCGGGGAGCTGTTTTTT
TRBV7-2	-	-	TRBJ1-6	CASSLASGVGSPLHF	TGTGCCAGCAGCTTAGCGTCCGGGGTAGGGTCACCCCTCCACTTT
TRBV6-5	-	-	TRBJ2-3	CASRGSTDTQYF	TGTGCCAGCAGAGGGAGCACAGATACGCAGTATTTT
TRBV5-4	once	-	TRBJ1-2	CASSLSNYGYTF	TGTGCCAGCAGCTTGAGTAACTATGGCTACACCTTC
TRBV3-1/TRBV3-2	-	TRBD2	TRBJ2-3	CASRAGTSGGFTDTQYF	TGTGCCAGCAGGGCCGGGACTAGCGGGGGGTTCACAGATACGCAGTATTTT
TRBV9	-	-	TRBJ2-1	CASSGQNHNEQFF	TGTGCCAGCAGCGGACAGAACCACAATGAGCAGTTCTTC
TRBV5-1	-	-	TRBJ2-5	CASSLAGQALETQYF	TGCGCCAGCAGCTTGGCGGGCCAGGCCCTGGAGACCCAGTACTTC